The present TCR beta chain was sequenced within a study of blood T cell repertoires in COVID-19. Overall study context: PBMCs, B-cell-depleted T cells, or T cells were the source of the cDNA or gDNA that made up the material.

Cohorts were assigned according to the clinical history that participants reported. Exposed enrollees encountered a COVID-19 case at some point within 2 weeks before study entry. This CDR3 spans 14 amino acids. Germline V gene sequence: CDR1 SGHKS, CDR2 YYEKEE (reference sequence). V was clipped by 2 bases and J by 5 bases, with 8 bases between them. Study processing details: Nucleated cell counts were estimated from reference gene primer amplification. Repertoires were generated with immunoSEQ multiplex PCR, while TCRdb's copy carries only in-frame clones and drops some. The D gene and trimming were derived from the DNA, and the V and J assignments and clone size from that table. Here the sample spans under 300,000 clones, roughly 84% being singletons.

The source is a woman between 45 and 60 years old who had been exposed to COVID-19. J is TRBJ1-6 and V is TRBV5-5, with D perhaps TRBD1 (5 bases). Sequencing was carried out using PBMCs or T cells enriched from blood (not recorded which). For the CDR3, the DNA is TGTGCCAGCAGCTTTTCGGGGGATAATTCACCCCTCCACTTT. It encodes CASSFSGDNSPLHF. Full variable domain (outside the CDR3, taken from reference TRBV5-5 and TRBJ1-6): DAGVTQSPTHLIKTRGQQVTLRCSPISGHKSVSWYQQVLGQGPQFIFQYYEKEERGRGNFPDRFSARQFPNYSSELNVNALLLGDSALYLCASSFSGDNSPLHFGNGTRLTVT.